This entry lists 14 T cell receptor beta chains sequenced from one sample in a study of blood T cell repertoires in COVID-19. Clones were sequenced by immunoSEQ multiplex PCR, and TCRdb holds only the in-frame ones, with some missing. The profile shows about 92,000 clones, about 78% of them singletons. Sequenced: peripheral blood. Receptors were obtained from a man in his forties or fifties who had recovered from COVID-19.

CDR3: CASNQDRRYGYTF. As DNA, the CDR3 is TGTGCCAGCAACCAAGACAGACGATATGGCTACACCTTC. The V call is TRBV12-3 or TRBV12-4, the J call TRBJ1-2; D possibly corresponds to TRBD1 (5 bases). The CDR3 is made up of 13 amino acids. The V end lost 7 bases, the J end lost 5 bases, and 14 bases lay between the germline ends.

The chain has TRBV11-2 and TRBJ1-1; no clear D gene. The germline gives CDR1 SGHAT, CDR2 FQNNGV. Trimming stripped 0 bases from V and 1 base from J, with 6 bases between. The CDR3 runs to 14 residues. CDR3 loop: CASSLDHTNTEAFF. The CDR3 bases are TGTGCCAGCAGCTTAGATCACACGAACACTGAAGCTTTCTTT.

The chain recombines TRBV7-2 with TRBJ2-1; no definite D call. The CDR3 sequence is 12 residues long. Trimming shortened V by 2 bases and J by 8 bases, and 7 bases separated the two germline ends. Per the germline V gene, CDR1 is SGHTA and CDR2 is FQGNSA. CDR3 loop: CASSLWQYEQFF. The DNA of the CDR3 is TGTGCCAGCAGCTTATGGCAGTATGAGCAGTTCTTC.

The rearrangement joins TRBV4-3 to TRBJ2-3, with TRBD2 identical over 8 bases. The CDR3 runs to 18 residues. The trim removed 2 bases at V and 4 bases at J, leaving 14 bases unmatched. Germline CDR1 reads LGHNA; CDR2 reads YSLEER. The CDR3 here is CASSQRGGSGIIADTQYF. In nucleotides, the CDR3 is TGCGCCAGCAGCCAACGGGGAGGTAGCGGGATAATTGCAGATACGCAGTATTTT.

The chain joins TRBV3-1 (or the pseudogene TRBV3-2) to TRBJ1-4, with D hard to call. Between the trimmed V and J ends, which lost 0 bases and 10 bases, there was a span of 6 bases. This CDR3 contains 12 residues. Germline assignment: CDR1 LGHDT and CDR2 YNNKEL (reference sequence). The DNA for the CDR3 is TGTGCCAGCAGCCAAGAAGGCGGAAAACTGTTTTTT. It specifies CASSQEGGKLFF.

Notes on this clone: Relative to the germline gene, one junction end is altered; a read error may explain this. The rearrangement uses TRBV20-1 and TRBJ2-5, with D hard to call. The V gene's germline CDR1 is DFQATT and CDR2 SNEGSKA (reference sequence). The CDR3 runs 10 residues. The CDR3 spells CSAYHETQYF. In nucleotides, the CDR3 is TGCAGTGCCTACCATGAGACCCAGTACTTC.

V usage is TRBV5-1 and J usage is TRBJ2-1; 8 positions match TRBD2. Unmatched junction bases numbered 8, after V lost 5 bases and J lost 7 bases. This CDR3 spans 14 amino acids. Germline V gene data show CDR1 as SGHRS and CDR2 as YFSETQ. The CDR3 coding sequence is TGCGCCAGCAGATACGGGGGGGCCAGGAATGAGCAGTTCTTC. Protein sequence: CASRYGGARNEQFF.

This clone was seen just once. J is TRBJ2-7 and V is TRBV9; 11 positions agree with TRBD2. The CDR3 contains 14 residues. Germline values: CDR1 SGDLS, CDR2 YYNGEE. Trimming took 5 bases from V and 2 from J; bases not matched to a gene: 3. CDR3 amino acids: CASSLAGGAYEQYF. The DNA for the CDR3 is TGTGCCAGCAGTTTAGCGGGAGGGGCCTACGAGCAGTACTTC.

The chain joins TRBV2 to TRBJ1-5; D unresolved. V was cut by 3 bases and J by 9 bases, with 12 bases left in between. Germline lookup yields CDR1 SNHLY and CDR2 FYNNEI. This CDR3 contains 13 residues. The CDR3 region has the DNA TGTGCCAGCAGTGATGGAGATTTCTGGCCCCAGCATTTT. Translation gives CASSDGDFWPQHF.

The genes are TRBV19 and TRBJ1-3; D not resolved. This CDR3 spans 13 amino acids. Deletions cut 7 bases from V and 0 bases from J, with 7 bases between. CDR1 and CDR2 from the germline V gene are LNHDA and SQIVND (reference sequence). CDR3 sequence (DNA): TGTGCCAGTACGCGCAACTCTGGAAACACCATATATTTT. It translates to CASTRNSGNTIYF.

The chain links TRBV18 to TRBJ1-5; the D is unclear. The CDR3 runs to 13 residues. V lost 1 base to trimming and J lost 6 bases, with 7 bases between them. Germline CDR1 reads KGHSH; CDR2 reads LQKENI. This CDR3 reads CASSPQRAQPQHF. CDR3 bases: TGTGCCAGCTCACCACAGCGGGCTCAGCCCCAGCATTTT.

The chain joins TRBV27 to TRBJ2-7; 7 bases are a match to TRBD2. The J segment lost 4 bases and the V segment lost 8 bases, leaving 11 bases of the junction unmatched. Germline-derived CDR1 and CDR2 are MNHEY and SMNVEV (reference sequence). The CDR3 covers 14 residues. CDR3 in DNA: TGTGCCAGCCGGGGGGACTCGGTTGATTACGAGCAGTACTTC. It yields the protein CASRGDSVDYEQYF.

The CDR3 coding sequence is TGTGCCAGCAGCGAACAGGGGGCGAACACTGAAGCTTTCTTT. Protein sequence: CASSEQGANTEAFF. V gene TRBV7-3 combines with J gene TRBJ1-1; 9 bases are shared with TRBD1. This CDR3 contains 14 residues. V trimming: 5 bases; J trimming: 1 base; junction bases outside the gene matches: 2. The germline V gene encodes CDR1 SGHTA and CDR2 FQGTGA.

The V call is TRBV18, the J call TRBJ1-5, with D hard to call. Germline V gene lookup returns CDR1 KGHSH and CDR2 LQKENI. Trimming pared 3 bases from V and 3 bases from J, leaving 9 bases between. This CDR3 spans 14 amino acids. The chain's CDR3 is CASSPFGDNQPQHF. In DNA form, the CDR3 reads TGTGCCAGCTCACCGTTCGGAGACAATCAGCCCCAGCATTTT. Full variable domain (outside the CDR3, taken from reference TRBV18 and TRBJ1-5): NAGVMQNPRHLVRRRGQEARLRCSPMKGHSHVYWYRQLPEEGLKFMVYLQKENIIDESGMPKERFSAEFPKEGPSILRIQQVVRGDSAAYFCASSPFGDNQPQHFGDGTRLSIL.